The sample holds a few counts of the clone carrying this T cell receptor (beta chain). The antigen is not known. All patients experienced relapse after autologous stem cell transplantation, and brentuximab vedotin exposure was variable. The authors purified CD4+ T cells from thawed PBMCs by magnetic negative selection. These data come from a study of PD-1 blockade in classical Hodgkin lymphoma. Study observations and caveats: The study found complete responders had baseline diversity similar to newly diagnosed patients.

The repertoire was sequenced with immunoSEQ multiplex PCR; TCRdb's copy has only in-frame clones and lacks some. The table has 30,000 to 35,000 clones, 75% to 95% seen once. Per the germline V gene, CDR1 is SGHDN and CDR2 is FVKESK. V was pared by 4 bases and J by 0 bases, with 10 bases between. The CDR3 sequence is 14 residues long. The source material was CD4+ T cells from blood, sampled at baseline. V gene TRBV14 combines with J gene TRBJ2-7; D possibly corresponds to TRBD1 (6 bases). The TCR comes from a human donor with classical Hodgkin lymphoma. The CDR3 region is CASSRGQLSYEQYF. The CDR3 nucleotides read TGTGCCAGCAGCCGGGGACAACTCTCCTACGAGCAGTACTTC.